The clone carrying this T cell receptor (beta chain) was observed a few times. Its antigen is unknown. The memory fraction was CD4+CD45RO+CD25- cells. Full-length variable regions came from constant-region reverse primers plus semi-nested Nested Universal Primer A PCR. TCRdb used MiXCR to reprocess the 5' RACE reads, holding one entry per CDR3 protein. The table includes 35,000 to 50,000 distinct CDR3 sequences, roughly 30% detected once. Study-wide points: Tumor Tregs overlapped most with tumor, then blood, naive CD4+ cells.

Germline CDR1 DFQATT, CDR2 SNEGSKA (reference sequence). V was pared by 0 bases and J by 4 bases, with 9 bases between. This CDR3 comprises 14 residues. This TCR came from a female donor with breast cancer. Sequences were obtained from tumor-infiltrating memory CD4+ T cells sorted from the breast tumor. Indicated subset: memory CD4+ T cells, CD4+CD45RO+CD25-. This chain connects TRBV20-1 to TRBJ2-2, with a weak D call TRBD1 (6 bases). The CDR3 DNA is TGCAGTGCTAGAGACTCCAGGGGCACCGGGGAGCTGTTTTTT. Its translation is CSARDSRGTGELFF.